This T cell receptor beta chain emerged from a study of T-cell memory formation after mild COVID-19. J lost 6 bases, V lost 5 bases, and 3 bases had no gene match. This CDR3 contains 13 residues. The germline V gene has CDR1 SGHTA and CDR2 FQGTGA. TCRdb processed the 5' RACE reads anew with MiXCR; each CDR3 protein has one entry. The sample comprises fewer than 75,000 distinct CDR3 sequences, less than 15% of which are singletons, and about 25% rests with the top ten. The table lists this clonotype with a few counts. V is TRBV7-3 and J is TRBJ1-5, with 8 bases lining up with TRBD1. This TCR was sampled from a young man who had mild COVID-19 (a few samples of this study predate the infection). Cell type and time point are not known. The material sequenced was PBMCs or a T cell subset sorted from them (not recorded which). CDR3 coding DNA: TGTGCCAGCAGCCCTGGGACAGGTCAGCCCCAGCATTTT. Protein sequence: CASSPGTGQPQHF.